These 26 T cell receptor beta chains share one sample of origin, sequenced in a study of shared clonotypes between healthy human individuals. Data came from immunoSEQ multiplex PCR; TCRdb stores just in-frame clones and leaves some out. In the table there are about 490,000 clones, roughly 80% of which are singletons. The sample comprised PBMCs. The receptor source for this set is a middle-aged woman in good health. Some clones in this sample may be carry-over from other donors' samples.

This clone was counted a few times. This chain joins TRBV28 and TRBJ1-5, with 8 bases lining up with TRBD1. The CDR3 contains 15 residues. J was trimmed by 6 bases and V by 2 bases; bases with no gene match: 6. The germline V gene encodes CDR1 MDHEN and CDR2 SYDVKM. DNA of the CDR3: TGTGCCAGCAGTTTAAGGACAGGGTTCGGTCAGCCCCAGCATTTT. Its translation: CASSLRTGFGQPQHF.

About this clone: It is likely a read error: a sequence one base away is far more abundant. The chain uses TRBV29-1 and TRBJ2-1; D ambiguous. Germline V CDR1 and CDR2: SQVTM, ANQGSEA. V was shortened by 4 bases and J by 0 bases, with 10 bases between the two germline ends. The CDR3 runs to 14 residues. CDR3 nucleotides: TGCAGCGTTGGGTCCGGAAGCTCCTACAATGAGCAGTTCTTC. Translation: CSVGSGSSYNEQFF.

In regard to this clone: Given a much more abundant clone one base away, this may be a read error. J is TRBJ2-7 and V is TRBV27, with 13 bases lining up with TRBD2. Germline loops: CDR1 MNHEY, CDR2 SMNVEV (reference sequence). V trimming: 8 bases; J trimming: 3 bases; junction bases outside the gene matches: 4. The CDR3 is 14 amino acids. The CDR3 DNA follows: TGTGCCAGCGGTGGGACTAGCGGGAACTACGAGCAGTACTTC. Translated, it gives CASGGTSGNYEQYF.

Concerning this clone: A read error may be the cause here, since a much bigger clone is one base away. Additional DNA sequences in this sample encode the identical CDR3. The chain has TRBV25-1 and TRBJ1-1; D is undetermined. Germline CDR1 is MGHDK and CDR2 is SYGVNS. This CDR3 contains 14 residues. CDR3 region: CAGSDRSLNTEAFF. The CDR3 DNA reads as TGTGCCGGCAGTGACCGCAGCCTGAACACTGAAGCTTTCTTT.

V is TRBV5-1 and J is TRBJ1-2; D gene unclear. Trimming cost V 2 bases and J 6 bases, with 11 bases left between them. The germline V gene encodes CDR1 SGHRS and CDR2 YFSETQ. CDR3 length: 13 residues. CDR3 bases: TGCGCCAGCAGCTTAACCGCGCACAATGGCTACACCTTC. Translated: CASSLTAHNGYTF.

The genes are TRBV7-3 and TRBJ2-2; possibly TRBD2 for D (5 bases). Between the trimmed V and J ends, which lost 5 bases and 3 bases, there was a span of 19 bases. Germline CDR1 reads SGHTA; CDR2 reads FQGTGA. This CDR3 is built from 17 residues. CDR3 coding DNA: TGTGCCAGCAGCCCCGGGCGGACTGGCGGCGACACCGGGGAGCTGTTTTTT. Translated: CASSPGRTGGDTGELFF.

In this sample, this clone turned up once. The rearrangement joins TRBV2 to TRBJ1-2; D uncertain. This CDR3 spans 13 amino acids. Germline V CDR1 and CDR2: SNHLY, FYNNEI. Trimming took off 7 bases at V and 4 bases at J, with 13 bases between the two ends. CDR3 sequence: CASMGGSPYGYTF. The CDR3 nucleotides read TGTGCCAGCATGGGAGGCAGCCCCTATGGCTACACCTTC. Looking up the rest from reference TRBV2 and TRBJ1-2 gives the full variable domain: EPEVTQTPSHQVTQMGQEVILRCVPISNHLYFYWYRQILGQKVEFLVSFYNNEISEKSEIFDDQFSVERPDGSNFTLKIRSTKLEDSAMYFCASMGGSPYGYTFGSGTRLTVV.

The chain couples TRBV11-2 to TRBJ2-2, with 8 bases matching TRBD1. This CDR3 region has 16 residues. Germline CDR1 reads SGHAT; CDR2 reads FQNNGV. V was clipped by 5 bases and J by 5 bases; unmatched bases: 10. CDR3: CASSHQQGEGTGELFF. For the CDR3, the DNA is TGTGCCAGCAGCCACCAACAGGGGGAAGGGACCGGGGAGCTGTTTTTT.

This clone was recorded only once. The chain has TRBV5-1 and TRBJ2-6; no firm D call. Germline CDR1 is SGHRS and CDR2 is YFSETQ. V shed 4 bases and J shed 0 bases, with 11 bases lying between them. The CDR3 spans 16 residues. The CDR3: CASSPLQSSGANVLTF. The CDR3 coding sequence is TGCGCCAGCAGCCCTTTGCAGAGCTCTGGGGCCAACGTCCTGACTTTC.

A remark on this clone: At one end, the junction sequence differs from germline, possibly due to a read error. The V call is TRBV7-9, the J call TRBJ2-7; 8 positions agree with TRBD1. Germline CDR1 and CDR2: SEHNR and FQNEAQ (reference sequence). The CDR3 is made up of 19 amino acids. The CDR3 DNA follows: TGTGCCAGCAGCTTAGCGGTGAGAACAGGGGGACTGAGGTCCTACGGGCAGTACTTC. It specifies CASSLAVRTGGLRSYGQYF.

This chain links TRBV7-9 with TRBJ2-3, with 10 bases matching TRBD2. This CDR3 contains 15 residues. With V trimmed by 5 bases and J by 1 base, 3 bases remained unmatched. CDR1 and CDR2 (germline): SEHNR, FQNEAQ (reference sequence). The CDR3 region has the DNA TGTGCCAGCAGCCCCGGGACTAGCGGCACAGATACGCAGTATTTT. Protein product: CASSPGTSGTDTQYF.

The genes are TRBV2 and TRBJ1-5, with 9 nucleotides matching TRBD1. The CDR3 length is 15 residues. V was clipped by 5 bases and J by 7 bases; unmatched bases: 9. Germline CDR1 is SNHLY and CDR2 is FYNNEI. The CDR3 DNA reads TGTGCCAGCAGTCTGGGACAGGGTGCTTACCAGCCCCAGCATTTT. Amino acids: CASSLGQGAYQPQHF.

This clone was detected a few times. The V and J genes are TRBV7-2 and TRBJ2-7, with TRBD2 as a possible D gene (6 bases). The CDR3 has 15 amino acids. The V gene lost 7 bases and the J gene lost 2 bases, with 18 bases spanning the gap. Germline CDR1 is SGHTA and CDR2 is FQGNSA. CDR3 coding DNA: TGTGCCAGCACCGCTAGCCCCGCGGGGCCCTACGAGCAGTACTTC. Translating gives CASTASPAGPYEQYF.

For this clone: It differs at one base from a far larger clone, so likely a read error. The V call is TRBV5-3, the J call TRBJ1-5, with 10 positions matching TRBD1. TRBV5-3 is classed as an ORF, of uncertain function. The CDR3 sequence is 15 residues long. CDR3 protein: CAGSGTGAKNQPQHF. CDR3 DNA: TGTGCCGGAAGCGGGACAGGGGCAAAAAATCAGCCCCAGCATTTT.

The chain joins TRBV28 to TRBJ2-7, with 7 bases aligning to TRBD1. Germline CDR1 reads MDHEN; CDR2 reads SYDVKM. V lost 4 bases, J lost 6 bases, and 9 bases stayed unmatched. The CDR3 has 14 amino acids. The CDR3 is CASSWGRGTSEQYF. The CDR3 DNA reads as TGTGCCAGCAGTTGGGGCAGGGGGACCTCCGAGCAGTACTTC.

This clone appeared once. This rearrangement joins TRBV2 to TRBJ2-1; 9 positions agree with TRBD2. This CDR3 has 14 residues. Trimming took 6 bases from V and 12 from J; bases not matched to a gene: 12. The germline V gene has CDR1 SNHLY and CDR2 FYNNEI. The CDR3 loop reads CASRVSVAGVPQFF. The CDR3 DNA sequence: TGTGCCAGCAGGGTGTCGGTAGCGGGAGTGCCGCAGTTCTTC. Based on the CDR3 plus reference TRBV2 and TRBJ2-1, the full variable domain is EPEVTQTPSHQVTQMGQEVILRCVPISNHLYFYWYRQILGQKVEFLVSFYNNEISEKSEIFDDQFSVERPDGSNFTLKIRSTKLEDSAMYFCASRVSVAGVPQFFGPGTRLTVL.

As regards this clone: This sample also contains other DNA sequences that code for the same CDR3. This chain uses TRBV20-1 with TRBJ2-5; D not certain. V lost 3 bases and J lost 2, with 4 bases in between. The germline V gene has CDR1 DFQATT and CDR2 SNEGSKA (reference sequence). The CDR3 is 11 residues long. The CDR3: CSASGQETQYF. The CDR3 coding sequence is TGCAGTGCTAGCGGACAAGAGACCCAGTACTTC.

The chain carries TRBV4-3 and TRBJ2-7; 9 bases fit TRBD2. This CDR3 region has 16 residues. J lost 2 bases, V lost 1 base, and 6 bases had no gene match. From germline, CDR1 is LGHNA and CDR2 YSLEER. As DNA, the CDR3 is TGCGCCAGCAGCCAAGTAAAGGCTAGCGGGACCTACGAGCAGTACTTC. Translating gives CASSQVKASGTYEQYF.

This clone showed up just once. CDR3 sequence reads: CASSRTRETQYF. In DNA, the CDR3 is TGTGCCAGCAGCCGGACACGAGAGACCCAGTACTTC. The genes are TRBV14 and TRBJ2-5; D might be TRBD1 (5 bases). CDR3 length: 12 amino acids. CDR1 and CDR2 (germline): SGHDN, FVKESK. Trimming removed 4 bases from V and 4 bases from J, with 7 bases in between.

A word on this clone: This is likely an artifact of a read error, given a far larger clone one base away. Within the sample, other DNA sequences also encode this same CDR3. This chain uses TRBV7-9 with TRBJ2-7; weak D call: TRBD1 (6 bases). The CDR3 has 14 residues. Trimming stripped 9 bases from V and 2 bases from J, with 17 bases between. Germline V gene sequence: CDR1 SEHNR, CDR2 FQNEAQ (reference sequence). The DNA of the CDR3 is TGTGCCAGTGGGAAAGGGGACATAGCCTACGAGCAGTACTTC. Amino acids: CASGKGDIAYEQYF.

This clone was seen only a few times. The chain joins TRBV18 to TRBJ1-2, with a possible D match to TRBD1 (5 bases). The V gene's germline CDR1 is KGHSH and CDR2 LQKENI. V dropped 5 bases and J dropped 1 base, with 11 bases sitting between them. The CDR3 extends over 14 amino acids. The CDR3 reads CASSVGANNYGYTF. In nucleotides, the CDR3 is TGTGCCAGCTCAGTCGGGGCAAATAACTATGGCTACACCTTC.

This clone was observed once. This likely traces to a read error, being one base from a far larger clone. CDR3 bases: TGTGCCAGTACCCGGGTCAATGGAAACACCATATATTTT. This codes for CASTRVNGNTIYF. The chain combines TRBV6-1 with TRBJ1-3; the D is unclear. V was pared by 9 bases and J by 3 bases, with 12 bases between. The CDR3 sequence is 13 residues long. Germline V gene lookup returns CDR1 MNHNS and CDR2 SASEGT.

For this clone: This likely came from a read error, as a far larger clone is one base away. The chain has TRBV5-3 and TRBJ1-5; D gene unclear. Gene TRBJ2-3 matches the end of the DNA better, so the J call may be wrong. TRBV5-3 is an open reading frame whose function is uncertain. The CDR3 length is 13 residues. The CDR3 nucleotides read TGTGCCAGAAGCTTGGCGCAAAATCAGCCCCAGTATTTT. It translates to CARSLAQNQPQYF.

Concerning this clone: This could be a read error, since a much larger clone is one nucleotide away. Other DNA sequences from this sample encode an identical CDR3 as well. The chain has TRBV2 and TRBJ2-1, with 15 bases lining up with TRBD2. The length of the CDR3 is 18 residues. CDR1 SNHLY and CDR2 FYNNEI come from the germline V gene. V shed 3 bases, J shed 4 bases, and the junction held 7 bases outside the gene matches. The CDR3 loop reads CASSEGLAGGGPYNEQFF. The CDR3 bases are TGTGCCAGCAGTGAGGGACTAGCGGGAGGTGGCCCTTACAATGAGCAGTTCTTC.

V and J are TRBV19 and TRBJ2-7; TRBD1 matches at 9 bases. CDR3 length: 16 amino acids. With 6 bases clipped from V and 2 bases from J, the junction kept 11 bases outside the gene matches. Germline CDR1 is LNHDA and CDR2 is SQIVND (reference sequence). The CDR3 loop reads CASSLRVGQGAYEQYF. In DNA form, the CDR3 reads TGTGCCAGTAGCCTAAGGGTGGGACAGGGAGCCTACGAGCAGTACTTC. Variable domain in full (rest from reference TRBV19 and TRBJ2-7): DGGITQSPKYLFRKEGQNVTLSCEQNLNHDAMYWYRQDPGQGLRLIYYSQIVNDFQKGDIAEGYSVSREKKESFPLTVTSAQKNPTAFYLCASSLRVGQGAYEQYFGPGTRLTVT.

This clone was seen once. Since a far larger clone is one base different, this is likely a read error. CDR3 in DNA: TGTGCCAGCAGTGGCATGGGGGCTGACAATCATCCCCAGCATTTT. Translated, it gives CASSGMGADNHPQHF. The chain recombines TRBV2 with TRBJ1-5; D perhaps matches TRBD1 (6 bases). In germline, CDR1 is SNHLY, CDR2 FYNNEI. This CDR3 spans 15 amino acids.